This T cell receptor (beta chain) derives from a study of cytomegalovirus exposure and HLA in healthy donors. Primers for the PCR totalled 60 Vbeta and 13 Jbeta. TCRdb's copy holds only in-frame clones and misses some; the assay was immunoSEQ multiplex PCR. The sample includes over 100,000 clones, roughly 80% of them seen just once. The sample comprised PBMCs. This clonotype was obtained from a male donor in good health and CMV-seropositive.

CDR3 DNA: TGTGCCAGGGACAGACTTAACACCGGGGAGCTGTTTTTT. Residues: CARDRLNTGELFF. This chain connects TRBV7-3 to TRBJ2-2, with D possibly TRBD1 on 6 matching bases. Trimming shortened V by 9 bases and J by 2 bases, and 10 bases separated the two germline ends. CDR1 SGHTA and CDR2 FQGTGA come from the germline V gene. This CDR3 spans 13 amino acids.